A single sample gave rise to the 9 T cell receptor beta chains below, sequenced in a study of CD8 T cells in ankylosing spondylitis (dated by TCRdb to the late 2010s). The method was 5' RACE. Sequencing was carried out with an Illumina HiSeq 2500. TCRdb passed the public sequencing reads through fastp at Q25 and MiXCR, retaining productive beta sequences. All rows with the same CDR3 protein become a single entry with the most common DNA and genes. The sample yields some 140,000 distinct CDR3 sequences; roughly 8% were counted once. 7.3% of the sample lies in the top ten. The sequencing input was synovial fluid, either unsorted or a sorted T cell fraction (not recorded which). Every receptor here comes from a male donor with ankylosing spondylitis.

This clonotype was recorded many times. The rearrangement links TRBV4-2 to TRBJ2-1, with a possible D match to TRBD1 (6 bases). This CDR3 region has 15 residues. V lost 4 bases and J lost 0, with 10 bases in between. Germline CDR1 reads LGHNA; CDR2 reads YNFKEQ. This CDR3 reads CASSPRGSSYNEQFF. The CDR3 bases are TGTGCCAGCAGCCCCAGGGGTAGCTCCTACAATGAGCAGTTCTTC.

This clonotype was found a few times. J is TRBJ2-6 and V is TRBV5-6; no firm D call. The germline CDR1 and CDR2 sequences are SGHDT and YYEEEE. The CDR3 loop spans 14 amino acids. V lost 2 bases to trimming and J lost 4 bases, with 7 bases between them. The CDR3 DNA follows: TGTGCCAGCAGCTTTTATACAGGGGCCAACGTCCTGACTTTC. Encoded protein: CASSFYTGANVLTF. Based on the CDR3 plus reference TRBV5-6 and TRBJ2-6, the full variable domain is DAGVTQSPTHLIKTRGQQVTLRCSPKSGHDTVSWYQQALGQGPQFIFQYYEEEERQRGNFPDRFSGHQFPNYSSELNVNALLLGDSALYLCASSFYTGANVLTFGAGSRLTVL.

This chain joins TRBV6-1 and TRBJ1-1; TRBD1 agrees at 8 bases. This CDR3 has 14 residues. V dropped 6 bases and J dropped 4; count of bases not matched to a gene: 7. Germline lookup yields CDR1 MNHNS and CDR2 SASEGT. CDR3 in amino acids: CASRPTGDGTEAFF. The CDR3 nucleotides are TGTGCCAGCAGGCCGACAGGGGATGGCACTGAAGCTTTCTTT.

The CDR3 coding sequence is TGTGCCAGCAGCTTGGAGAGGGACACTGAAGCTTTCTTT. Translation: CASSLERDTEAFF. V and J are TRBV5-5 and TRBJ1-1; no clear D gene. This CDR3 comprises 13 residues. Between the trimmed V and J ends, which lost 0 bases and 3 bases, there was a span of 6 bases. Germline loops: CDR1 SGHKS, CDR2 YYEKEE (reference sequence).

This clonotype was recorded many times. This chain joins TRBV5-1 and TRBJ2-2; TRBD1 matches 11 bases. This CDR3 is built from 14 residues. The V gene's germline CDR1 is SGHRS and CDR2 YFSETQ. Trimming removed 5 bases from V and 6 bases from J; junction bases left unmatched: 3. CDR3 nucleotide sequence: TGCGCCAGCAGGAGGACAGGGGGCCCCGGGGAGCTGTTTTTT. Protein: CASRRTGGPGELFF.

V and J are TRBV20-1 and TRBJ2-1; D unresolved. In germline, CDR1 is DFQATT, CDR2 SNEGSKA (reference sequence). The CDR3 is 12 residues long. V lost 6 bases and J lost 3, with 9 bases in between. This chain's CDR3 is CSAELVYNEQFF. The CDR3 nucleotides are TGCAGTGCCGAGCTAGTCTACAATGAGCAGTTCTTC.

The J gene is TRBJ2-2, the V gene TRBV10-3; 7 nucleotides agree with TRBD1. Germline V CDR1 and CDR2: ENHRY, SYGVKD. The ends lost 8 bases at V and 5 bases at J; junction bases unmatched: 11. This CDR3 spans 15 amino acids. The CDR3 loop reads CAIGEGYRGTGELFF. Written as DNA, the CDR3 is TGTGCCATCGGAGAGGGGTACAGGGGAACCGGGGAGCTGTTTTTT.

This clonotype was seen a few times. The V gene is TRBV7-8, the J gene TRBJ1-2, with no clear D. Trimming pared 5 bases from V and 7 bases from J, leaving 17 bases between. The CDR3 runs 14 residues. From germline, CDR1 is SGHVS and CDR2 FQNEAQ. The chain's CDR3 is CASSGREGSRGYTF. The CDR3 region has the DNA TGTGCCAGCAGCGGACGGGAGGGATCCCGTGGCTACACCTTC.

CDR3 sequence reads: CASSLVWGQTDTQYF. The CDR3 DNA reads as TGTGCCAGCAGCTTAGTTTGGGGGCAAACAGATACGCAGTATTTT. The rearrangement uses TRBV7-2 and TRBJ2-3, with D maybe TRBD1 (6 bases). Trimming cost V 1 base and J 3 bases, with 11 bases left between them. The V gene's germline CDR1 is SGHTA and CDR2 FQGNSA. The CDR3 contains 15 residues.